This record looks at one T cell receptor (beta chain) sequence and its context. This clonotype was seen repeatedly, ten times or more. The target of this receptor is not known. Base qualities are not provided; no much larger clone lies one nucleotide away. This entry is derived from a study of T cells in Graves' hyperthyroidism and ophthalmopathy (dated by TCRdb to between 2017 and 2020). Context from the whole study: Peripheral blood was collected at initial diagnosis, before any treatment. TCR V-J signatures able to tell the groups apart were searched for in a discovery cohort of some 97 patients, of whom over 40 had Graves' ophthalmopathy and 57 had stable Graves' hyperthyroidism. In more than five Graves' hyperthyroidism patients, the study also compared T-cell repertoires from thyroid tissue with T-cell repertoires from blood. The paper reports TCR Vbeta CDR3 sequencing of 135 peripheral blood samples: some 41 ophthalmopathy, 70 to 85 hyperthyroidism and some 17 progressor patients. The roughly 91 discovery patients were randomly divided into training and test sets at a 7:3 ratio. After sampling, hyperthyroidism patients received methimazole starting at 30 mg daily, and ophthalmopathy patients received high-dose intravenous methylprednisolone. Prospective prediction of ophthalmopathy was tested in an independent validation cohort consisting of 18 to 20 hyperthyroidism patients and more than 15 patients who later progressed to ophthalmopathy. General conclusions and limits of the study: A 13 V-J signature model separated ophthalmopathy from stable hyperthyroidism, with roughly 88% sensitivity and roughly 82% specificity in cross-validation and 80%/75% in testing. In validation, the model predicted progression to ophthalmopathy with approximately 69% sensitivity and approximately 74% specificity, a median of approximately 6.5 months before onset. Most expanded thyroid clonotypes (frequency above 0.001) were also found in blood, which suggests that blood repertoires may mirror thyroid immune responses. No statistical method was used to fix the sample size in advance, and group allocation was not hidden from the investigators.

The TCR beta CDR3 regions were amplified from RNA transcripts. The first round of RT-PCR for the TCR CDR3 was performed with the HTBI primer set and the Qiagen OneStep RT-PCR kit. Libraries were constructed in a second round of multiplex PCR, after which size selection and purification were performed. Paired-end sequencing of the libraries was performed with 100 bp reads on an Illumina HiSeq2000. The study's processing was this. Raw data were processed with SOAPnuke, discarding reads with adapters, uncalled bases, mean Phred below 15, or no exact constant-primer or identifier match. COPE v1.2.5 was used to merge high-quality paired reads, and clonotypes were defined as unique nucleotide sequences. MiTCR v1.1 was used to align the clonotypes against IMGT TRBV, TRBD and TRBJ reference segments. Analysis was restricted to V-J combinations with a frequency above 0.0001, which covered over 98% of repertoires. A TCS score was defined as the ratio between F50 (clonal expansion) and ExV (chaos), using BLOSUM62-based TCRdist between CDR3 peptides within each V-J. Welch's t-statistics and random forest reduced around 510 V-J features to 10 to 15, which were used in a naive Bayes classifier (R e1071). TCRdb applied fastp at Q25 and MiXCR to the public reads, then kept only in-frame beta chains. Each CDR3 protein gets just one entry, which takes the most common genes and DNA from the rows behind it. TCRdb, not the authors, supplied the V and J calls. This sample holds approximately 220,000 distinct CDR3 sequences; around 16% were observed only once. Approximately 40% of the sample lies in the top ten.

Based on the germline V gene, the CDR1 and CDR2 sequences are SNHLY and FYNNEI. The CDR3, from cysteine to phenylalanine, totals 17 residues. The DNA shown is the 51-base CDR3, in frame from base 1. The V end gives up 1 base and the J end 0 bases, leaving 6 bases in the junction not matched to a gene. Stable Graves' hyperthyroidism was defined as no progression to ophthalmopathy during 18 months of follow-up. Hyperthyroidism patients were aged 18 to 65 years and newly diagnosed, with disease duration of less than 2 months. The study excluded patients with uncontrolled infections, other autoimmune diseases, pregnancy or lactation. Diagnoses relied on clinical symptoms, serum thyroxine and TRAb, thyroid ultrasound and orbital computed tomography. Ficoll-Paque density gradient centrifugation was used to isolate PBMCs from 8.5 to 10 ml of fresh peripheral blood. Total RNA was extracted with Trizol reagent, and quality was checked on an Agilent 2100 Bioanalyzer.

The sequence came from a man aged 35 to 55 with Graves' hyperthyroidism. The sample comprised blood. This receptor chain uses TRBV2 and TRBJ2-1; 7 nucleotides in the junction match TRBD2. This receptor has the CDR3 CASSEDSGAFSYNEQFF. In nucleotide form, the sequence is TGTGCCAGCAGTGAAGACAGCGGGGCCTTCTCCTACAATGAGCAGTTCTTC.